This entry lists 24 T cell receptor beta chains sequenced from one sample in a study of T cell changes during pregnancy in multiple sclerosis. Generated by immunoSEQ multiplex PCR, the TCRdb table keeps only in-frame clones and is missing some. The table includes about 72,000 clones, about 90% detected once. The specimen comprised peripheral blood, sampled in the second trimester of pregnancy. The receptors originated from a female donor with multiple sclerosis, enrolled in a pregnancy study.

V usage is TRBV4-3 and J usage is TRBJ1-2; the D gene is possibly TRBD1 (5 bases). The germline V and J ends were trimmed by 4 bases and 9 bases, with 15 bases remaining between them. The germline CDR1 and CDR2 sequences are LGHNA and YSLEER. The CDR3 is 13 amino acids. CDR3 sequence: CASSPGGGLSYTF. CDR3 nucleotides: TGCGCCAGCAGCCCCGGGGGAGGGTTGAGCTACACCTTC.

The chain employs TRBV14 and TRBJ2-2, with TRBD1 identical over 8 bases. CDR3 length: 17 amino acids. The V gene end was trimmed by 4 bases and the J gene end by 3 bases; junction bases not matched to a gene: 10. Germline V CDR1 and CDR2: SGHDN, FVKESK. CDR3 region: CASSPANFRGHTGELFF. The DNA for the CDR3 is TGTGCCAGCAGCCCAGCCAACTTCAGGGGGCACACCGGGGAGCTGTTTTTT.

V usage is TRBV6-5 and J usage is TRBJ2-7; D is possibly TRBD2 (7 bases). From germline, CDR1 is MNHEY and CDR2 SVGAGI. V lost 8 bases, J lost 0 bases, and 17 bases lay in between. The CDR3 has 15 residues. CDR3 sequence: CASGRGGGNSYEQYF. The CDR3 DNA sequence: TGTGCCAGCGGGAGGGGAGGGGGGAACTCCTACGAGCAGTACTTC.

This clone was counted only a few times. The chain carries TRBV2 and TRBJ1-1, with D unresolved. With 3 bases removed from V and 8 bases from J, the gap between germline ends came to 13 bases. This CDR3 is 13 amino acids long. Germline V gene lookup returns CDR1 SNHLY and CDR2 FYNNEI. The DNA of the CDR3 is TGTGCCAGCAGTGATCTTGAGGGCGGGGAAGCTTTCTTT. Protein product: CASSDLEGGEAFF. Using reference TRBV2 and TRBJ1-1 for the parts outside the CDR3, the full variable domain is EPEVTQTPSHQVTQMGQEVILRCVPISNHLYFYWYRQILGQKVEFLVSFYNNEISEKSEIFDDQFSVERPDGSNFTLKIRSTKLEDSAMYFCASSDLEGGEAFFGQGTRLTVV.

The chain uses TRBV4-3 and TRBJ1-2; D call uncertain. CDR3 length equals 16 residues. The V end was cut by 4 bases, the J end by 3 bases, with 18 bases between. Germline assignment: CDR1 LGHNA and CDR2 YSLEER. CDR3 sequence (DNA): TGCGCCAGCAGCCCAGATAACAGAATTGGTTACTATGGCTACACCTTC. Encoded protein: CASSPDNRIGYYGYTF.

The rearrangement joins TRBV4-2 to TRBJ1-4, with D possibly matching TRBD1 (5 bases). V was cut by 4 bases and J by 5 bases, with 14 bases left in between. The CDR3 has 15 amino acids. CDR1 is LGHNA and CDR2 is YNFKEQ in the germline V gene. For the CDR3, the DNA is TGTGCCAGCAGCCCCTGGGGGGACCTCAATGAAAAACTGTTTTTT. Translation: CASSPWGDLNEKLFF.

The chain recombines TRBV6-6 with TRBJ1-1; D is unresolved. The CDR3 loop spans 14 amino acids. Trimming removed 4 bases at V and 2 bases at J, with 11 bases between. Per germline, CDR1 MNHNY and CDR2 SVGAGI (reference sequence). The CDR3 region is CASSSTTYNTEAFF. CDR3 bases: TGTGCCAGCAGTTCAACGACTTACAACACTGAAGCTTTCTTT.

The V call is TRBV7-2, the J call TRBJ1-5, with 7 bases matching TRBD1. With 2 bases clipped from V and 4 bases from J, the junction kept 8 bases outside the gene matches. Germline V gives CDR1 SGHTA, CDR2 FQGNSA. The CDR3 extends over 16 amino acids. The CDR3 DNA is TGTGCCAGCAGCTTACTCGGACAGGACCTAAATCAGCCCCAGCATTTT. This translates into CASSLLGQDLNQPQHF. The full variable domain, its missing parts supplied by reference TRBV7-2 and TRBJ1-5, is GAGVSQSPSNKVTEKGKDVELRCDPISGHTALYWYRQSLGQGLEFLIYFQGNSAPDKSGLPSDRFSAERTGGSVSTLTIQRTQQEDSAVYLCASSLLGQDLNQPQHFGDGTRLSIL.

This chain uses TRBV29-1 with TRBJ2-1, with D maybe TRBD2 (5 bases). Germline-derived CDR1 and CDR2 are SQVTM and ANQGSEA. V was shortened by 2 bases and J by 6 bases, with 11 bases between the two germline ends. This CDR3 spans 13 amino acids. CDR3 in DNA: TGCAGCGTTGAAAACCTAGCAGCCAATGAGCAGTTCTTC. Its translation: CSVENLAANEQFF.

CDR3 sequence: CASRPQGQDGKAFF. DNA for the CDR3: TGTGCCAGTAGACCCCAAGGACAGGATGGAAAAGCTTTCTTT. The chain employs TRBV19 and TRBJ1-1, with 7 bases lining up with TRBD1. Trimming cost V 6 bases and J 9 bases; bases outside gene matches: 13. The CDR3 covers 14 residues. CDR1 is LNHDA, CDR2 SQIVND, per germline (reference sequence).

The chain has TRBV5-4 and TRBJ1-4; 7 positions match TRBD1. The CDR3 consists of 18 residues. V trimming: 0 bases; J trimming: 8 bases; junction bases outside the gene matches: 16. Germline V gives CDR1 SGHNT, CDR2 YYREEE (reference sequence). CDR3 sequence: CASSLEGGTARRGEKLFF. DNA for the CDR3: TGTGCCAGCAGCTTGGAGGGTGGGACAGCCCGACGGGGGGAAAAACTGTTTTTT.

The rearrangement uses TRBV29-1 and TRBJ2-5, with 12 positions matching TRBD2. The ends lost 4 bases at V and 1 base at J; junction bases unmatched: 13. There are 18 residues in the CDR3. Germline assignment: CDR1 SQVTM and CDR2 ANQGSEA. CDR3 sequence reads: CSVGGGLRLAGAQETQYF. CDR3 sequence (DNA): TGCAGCGTTGGGGGGGGACTCAGACTAGCGGGGGCCCAAGAGACCCAGTACTTC.

J is TRBJ1-2 and V is TRBV9, with D perhaps matching TRBD1 (5 bases). CDR1 and CDR2 from the germline V gene are SGDLS and YYNGEE. Trimming shortened V by 4 bases and J by 4 bases, and 11 bases separated the two germline ends. The CDR3 runs 13 residues. This CDR3 is CASSPPQVYGYTF. In DNA, the CDR3 is TGTGCCAGCAGCCCCCCACAGGTCTATGGCTACACCTTC.

The rearrangement joins TRBV7-2 to TRBJ1-4, with unresolved D. Germline CDR1 is SGHTA and CDR2 is FQGNSA. V lost 5 bases and J 8 bases, leaving 15 bases between the germline ends. The CDR3 has 14 amino acids. Here the CDR3 reads CASSPGLAREKLFF. For the CDR3, the DNA is TGTGCCAGCAGCCCCGGTCTCGCCCGCGAAAAACTGTTTTTT. The entire variable domain, with the rest obtained from reference TRBV7-2 and TRBJ1-4, is as follows: GAGVSQSPSNKVTEKGKDVELRCDPISGHTALYWYRQSLGQGLEFLIYFQGNSAPDKSGLPSDRFSAERTGGSVSTLTIQRTQQEDSAVYLCASSPGLAREKLFFGSGTQLSVL.

This chain links TRBV6-6 with TRBJ2-7; 8 bases map to TRBD1. This CDR3 is 14 amino acids long. V gave up 6 bases and J gave up 2 bases; unmatched junction bases: 6. In germline, CDR1 is MNHNY, CDR2 SVGAGI (reference sequence). The chain's CDR3 is CASSPGQATYEQYF. In DNA form, the CDR3 reads TGTGCCAGCAGCCCGGGACAGGCAACCTACGAGCAGTACTTC.

V usage is TRBV6-5 and J usage is TRBJ2-1, with 11 bases lining up with TRBD1. Trimming cost V 6 bases and J 6 bases; bases outside gene matches: 4. CDR3 length equals 14 residues. Germline V gene data show CDR1 as MNHEY and CDR2 as SVGAGI. Here the CDR3 DNA reads TGTGCCAGCAGGGGGACAGGGGGAACCAATGAGCAGTTCTTC. Its protein is CASRGTGGTNEQFF.

The CDR3 bases are TGTGCCATCAGCCCCAGAGCGGAGCCTGGAAACACCATATATTTT. Residues: CAISPRAEPGNTIYF. This chain uses TRBV10-3 with TRBJ1-3; D remains unclear. CDR3 length: 15 residues. CDR1 is ENHRY, CDR2 SYGVKD, per germline. Deletions cut 6 bases from V and 2 bases from J, with 14 bases between.

The V gene is TRBV27, the J gene TRBJ2-5; a weak D match, TRBD1 (6 bases). CDR3 length: 15 residues. The V and J ends lost 5 bases and 1 base respectively, with 14 bases between them. The germline V gene encodes CDR1 MNHEY and CDR2 SMNVEV (reference sequence). The chain's CDR3 is CASSLTRTVQETQYF. For the CDR3, the DNA is TGTGCCAGCAGTCTGACGAGGACAGTCCAAGAGACCCAGTACTTC.

This chain joins TRBV2 and TRBJ1-2; D is undetermined. Trimming left V 5 bases short and J 0 bases short, with 4 bases between. The V gene's germline CDR1 is SNHLY and CDR2 FYNNEI. The CDR3 loop spans 12 amino acids. CDR3 coding DNA: TGTGCCAGCAGTACAGCTAACTATGGCTACACCTTC. Protein product: CASSTANYGYTF.

V usage is TRBV21-1 and J usage is TRBJ1-5. TRBV21-1 is assigned pseudogene status. The length of the CDR3 is 16 residues. The CDR3 spells CASTETPLRGNQPQHF. The CDR3 region has the DNA TGTGCCAGCACGGAGACTCCCTTGAGGGGCAATCAGCCCCAGCATTTT.

V gene TRBV4-1 combines with J gene TRBJ2-1; TRBD2 aligns across 14 bases. This CDR3 has 18 residues. The V segment lost 1 base and the J segment 7 bases; nucleotides outside the gene matches: 9. Germline loops: CDR1 MGHRA, CDR2 YSYEKL. CDR3 sequence reads: CASSQVDLGLAGGNEQFF. The CDR3 coding sequence is TGCGCCAGCAGCCAAGTTGACTTAGGACTAGCGGGGGGAAATGAGCAGTTCTTC.

The chain employs TRBV6-4 and TRBJ1-3, with D possibly TRBD1 on 5 matching bases. CDR3 length equals 16 residues. Germline-derived CDR1 and CDR2 are MRHNA and SNTAGT. V was trimmed by 4 bases and J by 0 bases, leaving 13 bases between them. The DNA of the CDR3 is TGTGCCAGCAGTGCCGAAGCAGGGATCTCTGGAAACACCATATATTTT. Protein product: CASSAEAGISGNTIYF.

By share, this clone counts as medium-sized. Other nucleotide sequences from this sample produce the same CDR3. The chain is built from TRBV19 and TRBJ1-5; 7 bases are a match to TRBD1. The germline V gene has CDR1 LNHDA and CDR2 SQIVND (reference sequence). V lost 8 bases to trimming and J lost 7 bases; unmatched junction nucleotides: 14. CDR3 length: 15 amino acids. As DNA, the CDR3 is TGTGCCAGTGGCGAGATCCAGGGGGTGGGGCAGCCCCAGCATTTT. This codes for CASGEIQGVGQPQHF.

The chain couples TRBV5-1 to TRBJ1-3; the match to TRBD1 covers 10 bases. V was pared by 8 bases and J by 1 base, with 3 bases of the junction left unmatched. There are 14 residues in the CDR3. The V gene's germline CDR1 is SGHRS and CDR2 YFSETQ. CDR3: CASGQGVSGNTIYF. CDR3 DNA sequence: TGCGCCAGTGGACAGGGGGTTTCTGGAAACACCATATATTTT.